The rows below give T cell receptor beta chains drawn from one sample of a study of blood T cell repertoires in COVID-19. Produced via immunoSEQ multiplex PCR; TCRdb's table is partial and in-frame only. The sample records 100,000 to 140,000 clones, roughly 80% being singletons. Sample: peripheral blood. These receptors were taken from a human donor in a cohort sampled during active COVID-19. Each CDR3 is given with its conserved first and last residue. D genes are given only for firm matches. Size is omitted from some rows. Given values are once, few, many or a class for expanded clones.

CASSQDIEGNTIYF	TGCGCCAGCAGCCAAGACATAGAAGGAAACACCATATATTTT	TRBJ1-3	.	.	TRBV4-1
CASSSQSGGAAYEQYF	TGTGCCAGCAGTTCCCAGTCGGGAGGGGCGGCCTACGAGCAGTACTTC	TRBJ2-7	TRBD2	.	TRBV28
CASIRDRGFYEQFF	TGTGCCAGTATCCGGGACAGGGGGTTTTATGAGCAGTTCTTC	TRBJ2-1	TRBD1	.	TRBV28
CALGHWEAFF	TGTGCCTTGGGACACTGGGAAGCTTTCTTT	TRBJ1-1	.	.	TRBV30
CASSQQGARTGELFF	TGTGCCAGTAGTCAACAGGGGGCAAGGACCGGGGAGCTGTTTTTT	TRBJ2-2	TRBD1	.	TRBV19
CASSQVGGNTDTQYF	TGTGCCAGCAGCCAAGTCGGCGGGAACACAGATACGCAGTATTTT	TRBJ2-3	.	.	TRBV3-1/TRBV3-2
CASSLGDTNYGYTF	TGTGCCAGCAGCTTAGGTGACACTAACTATGGCTACACCTTC	TRBJ1-2	.	.	TRBV11-2
CASSVYRGRVNTEAFF	TGTGCCAGCAGCGTTTACAGGGGGCGGGTGAACACTGAAGCTTTCTTT	TRBJ1-1	TRBD1	few	TRBV9
CASSLSAGLGAFF	TGTGCCAGCAGCTTATCCGCGGGACTGGGAGCTTTCTTT	TRBJ1-1	.	.	TRBV7-8
CATSESVSYEQYF	TGTGCCACCAGTGAGTCGGTTTCCTACGAGCAGTACTTC	TRBJ2-7	.	.	TRBV24-1
CASSAGGLSYNEQFF	TGTGCCAGCAGCGCAGGTGGACTCTCCTACAATGAGCAGTTCTTC	TRBJ2-1	.	.	TRBV9
CATMGLAGDTQYF	TGTGCCACCATGGGACTAGCGGGAGATACGCAGTATTTT	TRBJ2-3	TRBD2	.	TRBV24-1
CASSQNPGTGGTGELFF	TGTGCCAGCAGCCAAAACCCCGGGACAGGGGGCACCGGGGAGCTGTTTTTT	TRBJ2-2	TRBD1	.	TRBV9
CASSGYRGEDYGYTF	TGTGCCAGCAGCGGATACAGGGGAGAAGACTATGGCTACACCTTC	TRBJ1-2	TRBD1	.	TRBV7-9
CASSLLDRITEAFF	TGTGCCAGCAGTTTATTGGACAGGATCACTGAAGCTTTCTTT	TRBJ1-1	TRBD1	.	TRBV28
CASSVGGGSKQETQYF	TGTGCCAGCAGCGTAGGTGGCGGGAGCAAACAAGAGACCCAGTACTTC	TRBJ2-5	TRBD2	.	TRBV9
CASSLFGTGDQPQHF	TGTGCCAGCAGCTTATTTGGGACAGGGGATCAGCCCCAGCATTTT	TRBJ1-5	TRBD1	few	TRBV7-8
CASSPSDRQANQPQHF	TGTGCCAGCAGCCCCTCAGATAGACAGGCTAATCAGCCCCAGCATTTT	TRBJ1-5	.	few	TRBV3-1/TRBV3-2
CASSMVGHQTPFF	TGTGCCAGTAGTATGGTAGGACATCAAACTCCGTTTTTT	TRBJ1-4	.	.	TRBV19
CASSLEQGHYNEQFF	TGTGCCAGCAGCTTAGAGCAGGGACACTACAATGAGCAGTTCTTC	TRBJ2-1	.	few	TRBV7-2
CASSLRQGSRNEQFF	TGTGCCAGCAGCTTAAGGCAGGGAAGTCGGAATGAGCAGTTCTTC	TRBJ2-1	.	.	TRBV7-3
CASQPRGGTTYNEQFF	TGTGCCAGTCAACCCCGGGGGGGGACCACCTACAATGAGCAGTTCTTC	TRBJ2-1	TRBD2	once	TRBV19
CASSLAGTTGGYTF	TGTGCCAGCAGCTTGGCCGGGACAACGGGAGGCTACACCTTC	TRBJ1-2	.	.	TRBV5-4
CASSLDRGGSYGYTF	TGTGCCAGCAGCTTAGATCGGGGGGGAAGCTATGGCTACACCTTC	TRBJ1-2	.	.	TRBV11-2
CASSVQGANYGYTF	TGTGCCAGCAGCGTACAGGGTGCTAACTATGGCTACACCTTC	TRBJ1-2	.	.	TRBV9
CASSSRGGNEQFF	TGTGCCAGCAGCTCCCGAGGTGGGAATGAGCAGTTCTTC	TRBJ2-1	.	.	TRBV7-2
CASRQGWDYGYTF	TGTGCCAGCCGACAGGGCTGGGACTATGGCTACACCTTC	TRBJ1-2	TRBD1	.	TRBV5-5
CASSLAIQGGTEAFF	TGTGCCAGCAGCTTGGCTATACAGGGTGGCACTGAAGCTTTCTTT	TRBJ1-1	.	.	TRBV5-4
CASTLLTDYYGYTF	TGTGCCAGCACCCTATTGACGGACTACTATGGCTACACCTTC	TRBJ1-2	.	.	TRBV7-2
CASSDPLADGVDTQYF	TGTGCCAGCAGTGACCCTCTAGCGGATGGGGTAGATACGCAGTATTTT	TRBJ2-3	TRBD2	.	TRBV6-2/TRBV6-3
CASSPNRAEYGYTF	TGTGCCAGCAGCCCAAACAGGGCGGAATATGGCTACACCTTC	TRBJ1-2	.	.	TRBV7-2
CASSLQTENTEAFF	TGCGCCAGCAGCCTACAGACAGAAAACACTGAAGCTTTCTTT	TRBJ1-1	.	.	TRBV4-3
CASSPGLSSGYTF	TGTGCCAGTAGTCCGGGTCTCTCCTCCGGCTACACCTTC	TRBJ1-2	.	once	TRBV19
CASSLTSVEAYNEQFF	TGTGCCAGCAGTCTAACTAGCGTCGAGGCCTACAATGAGCAGTTCTTC	TRBJ2-1	TRBD2	few	TRBV6-6
CATSDQSLAERPGETQYF	TGTGCCACCAGTGATCAATCTCTAGCGGAGAGGCCTGGAGAGACCCAGTACTTC	TRBJ2-5	TRBD2	.	TRBV24-1
CASSILGEPYEQYF	TGTGCCAGTAGTATACTCGGAGAGCCCTACGAGCAGTACTTC	TRBJ2-7	.	.	TRBV19
CAWSSGQGGYGYTF	TGTGCCTGGAGTTCGGGACAGGGAGGCTATGGCTACACCTTC	TRBJ1-2	TRBD1	.	TRBV30
CASSFQGGYTF	TGTGCCAGCAGCTTTCAGGGAGGCTACACCTTC	TRBJ1-2	.	few	TRBV7-9
CASSLGGAVDQPQHF	TGTGCCAGCAGTTTGGGTGGGGCAGTTGATCAGCCCCAGCATTTT	TRBJ1-5	.	few	TRBV28
CASSHTGGGQPQHF	TGTGCCAGCAGCCACACAGGGGGTGGACAGCCCCAGCATTTT	TRBJ1-5	TRBD1	.	TRBV3-1/TRBV3-2
CASSLLSRFGTEAFF	TGTGCCAGCAGCTTACTGTCGCGGTTTGGGACTGAAGCTTTCTTT	TRBJ1-1	.	.	TRBV7-3
CASSEYMSRGRGNEQFF	TGTGCCAGCAGTGAATATATGTCCAGGGGACGTGGTAATGAGCAGTTCTTC	TRBJ2-1	.	.	TRBV25-1
CASSLDLVQPQHF	TGTGCCAGCAGCTTAGATCTCGTTCAGCCCCAGCATTTT	TRBJ1-5	.	few	TRBV11-2